These 2 T cell receptor beta chains share one sample of origin, sequenced in a study of cytomegalovirus exposure and HLA in healthy donors (dated 2017 in TCRdb). Library prep was done by the immunoSEQ multiplex PCR assay. The multiplex PCR relied on a mix of 60 forward primers for TCR Vbeta segments and 13 reverse primers for TCR Jbeta segments. TCRdb took this table from immuneACCESS and kept in-frame rearrangements with V and J called. Such tables lack part of the clones; where checked against another copy, unresolved V genes explain under half of the gap, and the rest is unexplained. The sample records fewer than 180,000 clones, roughly 77% of which are singletons. The top ten constitute 3.5% of the sample. The sample consisted of PBMCs. These receptors were collected from a human donor in good health.

The chain employs TRBV11-2 and TRBJ2-1; 11 bases match TRBD2. Trimming at V came to 6 bases and at J to 3 bases, leaving 1 base not matched to a gene. In germline, CDR1 is SGHAT, CDR2 FQNNGV. The CDR3 sequence is 14 residues long. CDR3 sequence reads: CASRGLADYNEQFF. The CDR3 DNA reads as TGTGCCAGCAGGGGACTAGCGGACTACAATGAGCAGTTCTTC. Supplemented by reference TRBV11-2 and TRBJ2-1, the full variable domain reads EAGVAQSPRYKIIEKRQSVAFWCNPISGHATLYWYQQILGQGPKLLIQFQNNGVVDDSQLPKDRFSAERLKGVDSTLKIQPAKLEDSAVYLCASRGLADYNEQFFGPGTRLTVL.

The table lists this clone with a count of one. The chain couples TRBV7-9 to TRBJ2-1; 9 bases are shared with TRBD1. After removal of 7 bases from V and 0 bases from J, the junction contained 16 bases not matched to a gene. Germline V gene lookup returns CDR1 SEHNR and CDR2 FQNEAQ (reference sequence). The CDR3 spans 19 residues. The CDR3 DNA is TGTGCCAGCACCCGCCCCCTGGGACAGGGCCCTAGCTCCTACAATGAGCAGTTCTTC. Translation: CASTRPLGQGPSSYNEQFF.